This T cell receptor beta chain was identified in a study of blood T cell repertoires in COVID-19 (dated by TCRdb to the early 2020s). In terms of the full investigation: Samples from collaborators originated in the United States, Italy and Spain and spanned both the acute and convalescent phases of COVID-19. The material from the prospective study consisted of cDNA or gDNA derived from T cells, B-cell-depleted T cells, or PBMCs. Deeply sampled blood TCRbeta repertoires from subjects exposed to, actively infected with, or recovered from COVID-19 were included in the dataset. The repertoires were released in a freely available public database meant as a resource for research on the immune response to SARS-CoV-2. Samples came from the ongoing ImmuneRACE study (first 160 participants) plus 1,254 subjects from 6 global collaborators. A de-identified subject ID, COVID-19 status, age in years and sex were almost always included in the sample metadata. Where available, HLA class I and class II types were obtained from metadata supplied by the sample provider rather than from assay-based typing. Findings and caveats that apply to the study as a whole: The quantity of clinical and demographic metadata differed by source and by participant and was supplied without curation.

Participants in the prospective study were enrolled through a virtual design, were aged roughly 18 to 100 years, and lived in roughly 25 United States geographic areas. Cohort assignment in the prospective study relied on participant-reported clinical history from a screening survey and a study questionnaire. ImmuneRACE Cohort 3 recovered participants were defined by two consecutive negative NP/OP PCR tests, healthcare professional clearance, or symptom resolution. In the prospective study, mobile phlebotomists collected whole blood, serum and a nasopharyngeal or oropharyngeal swab from each participant. Additional blood draws and questionnaires over an approximately two-month period could optionally be provided by prospective study participants. Prospective study blood samples were shipped either frozen or at room temperature before DNA extraction. TCRbeta CDR3 regions were amplified from genomic DNA by means of the immunoSEQ Assay, a bias-controlled multiplex PCR. The published analysis was carried out like this. Nucleated cell counts per sample were estimated from amplification of reference gene primers within the assay. To quantify the absolute abundance of each unique TCRbeta CDR3 rearrangement, sequence reads were collapsed and filtered. For each sample, productive Simpson clonality was calculated as the square root of Simpson's diversity index over productive rearrangements. What TCRdb holds here is the immuneACCESS table cut down to in-frame rearrangements. Part of the clones is not present; checked against another copy, under half of the missing clones reflect an unresolved V gene, and the others are unexplained. That table is the source of V, J and clone size, and D and trimming were worked out from the DNA. For this sample the table gives around 260,000 clones, of which 70% to 90% were detected only once. The ten most abundant clones make up approximately 4% of the sample.

Comment on this clone: No antigen is known for it. Within one base of it there is no much larger clone, and no base qualities were kept.

Per the germline V gene, SGDLS is the CDR1 and YYNGEE is the CDR2. V is cut back by 0 bases and J by 0 bases, with 8 bases in the junction unmatched. The CDR3 sequence holds 18 residues, the cysteine and phenylalanine included. Only the CDR3 portion is preserved as DNA: 54 bases, with reading frame beginning at the first base. The receptor comes from a woman in her 30s who had recovered from COVID-19. The V and J genes are TRBV9 and TRBJ2-1, with TRBD2 matching 8 junction bases. Material for sequencing was PBMCs or T cells enriched from blood (not recorded which). This receptor carries the CDR3 CASSVEASGSPSYNEQFF. The DNA sequence is as follows: TGTGCCAGCAGCGTAGAAGCTAGCGGGTCTCCCTCCTACAATGAGCAGTTCTTC.